The following is a T cell receptor (beta chain) sequence with its context. As processed by the authors: Estimation of nucleated cell counts was performed using reference gene primer amplification. Clones were read by immunoSEQ multiplex PCR, and TCRdb kept only the in-frame ones, dropping some. That table is the source of V, J and clone size, and D and trimming were worked out from the DNA. The table includes under 200,000 clones, around 83% detected once. This record belongs to a study of blood T cell repertoires in COVID-19. For the study at large: Researchers got acute and convalescent COVID-19 samples from the United States, Italy and Spain.

The length of the CDR3 is 14 residues. The V and J ends lost 9 bases and 7 bases respectively, with 16 bases between them. Germline-derived CDR1 and CDR2 are MGHDK and SYGVNS. This TCR came from a woman in her forties with acute or convalescent COVID-19. The chain has TRBV25-1 and TRBJ1-6; D is unresolved. Sequencing used peripheral blood. CDR3 in DNA: TGTGCCAGTAGTCCCGGAGGAATAAATTCACCCCTCCACTTT. It yields the protein CASSPGGINSPLHF.